A single sample gave rise to the 19 T cell receptor beta chains below, sequenced in a study of shared clonotypes between healthy human individuals. The assay was immunoSEQ multiplex PCR, and TCRdb's table has in-frame clones only and misses some. This sample yields about 2.4 million clones, of which approximately 93% are seen a single time; approximately 0.37% belongs to the top ten. The sample taken for sequencing was naive CD4+ T cells from PBMCs. Subset defined: CD45RA+ positively selected. The receptors shown here come from a man aged 18-30 years in good health. Some clones in this sample may be carry-over from other donors' samples.

The genes are TRBV30 and TRBJ2-7; TRBD2 agrees at 13 bases. Per germline, CDR1 GTSNPN and CDR2 SVGIG (reference sequence). The CDR3 is 14 amino acids. J was trimmed by 4 bases and V by 4 bases; bases with no gene match: 4. Written as DNA, the CDR3 is TGTGCCTGGAAACCGGGACTAGCGGGATACGAGCAGTACTTC. Translating it yields CAWKPGLAGYEQYF.

The rearrangement links TRBV27 to TRBJ1-1, with D maybe TRBD1 (5 bases). Germline-derived CDR1 and CDR2 are MNHEY and SMNVEV (reference sequence). This CDR3 has 16 amino acids. Deletions cut 6 bases from V and 1 base from J, with 18 bases between. CDR3 loop: CASSADSGRGNTEAFF. CDR3 DNA: TGTGCCAGCAGCGCCGACAGTGGTCGTGGGAACACTGAAGCTTTCTTT.

The table lists this clone with a count of one. The chain combines TRBV5-3 with TRBJ1-5; 8 nucleotides align to TRBD1. TRBV5-3 is an open reading frame whose function is uncertain. This CDR3 spans 14 amino acids. V gave up 5 bases and J gave up 7 bases; unmatched junction bases: 8. The CDR3 DNA is TGTGCCAGAAGTCAACAGGGGGTCAACCAGCCCCAGCATTTT. This gives the protein CARSQQGVNQPQHF.

This rearrangement joins TRBV19 to TRBJ2-7, with TRBD1 identical over 10 bases. The germline CDR1 and CDR2 sequences are LNHDA and SQIVND (reference sequence). The CDR3 covers 16 residues. Trimming cost V 4 bases and J 4 bases; bases outside gene matches: 10. The DNA for the CDR3 is TGTGCCAGTAGTAGACTCCCGGGACAGGGGCGATACGAGCAGTACTTC. Its translation: CASSRLPGQGRYEQYF.

V and J are TRBV11-2 and TRBJ1-2; 12 bases align to TRBD1. V lost 7 bases and J lost 7; bases outside the gene matches: 16. Germline values: CDR1 SGHAT, CDR2 FQNNGV. The CDR3 sequence is 17 residues long. The CDR3 protein is CASTPPGTGGFFGGYTF. The CDR3 DNA sequence: TGTGCCAGCACCCCACCCGGGACAGGGGGCTTTTTTGGTGGCTACACCTTC. The complete variable domain, with remaining parts taken from reference TRBV11-2 and TRBJ1-2, reads EAGVAQSPRYKIIEKRQSVAFWCNPISGHATLYWYQQILGQGPKLLIQFQNNGVVDDSQLPKDRFSAERLKGVDSTLKIQPAKLEDSAVYLCASTPPGTGGFFGGYTFGSGTRLTVV.

V and J are TRBV7-9 and TRBJ1-1; tentatively, D is TRBD1 (6 bases). The germline V gene encodes CDR1 SEHNR and CDR2 FQNEAQ (reference sequence). V shed 5 bases and J shed 1 base, with 11 bases lying between them. CDR3 length: 14 residues. The CDR3 region has the DNA TGTGCCAGCAGCGTAGACAGGTGGAACACTGAAGCTTTCTTT. Translation gives CASSVDRWNTEAFF. Together with reference TRBV7-9 and TRBJ1-1, the CDR3 gives the full variable domain: DTGVSQNPRHKITKRGQNVTFRCDPISEHNRLYWYRQTLGQGPEFLTYFQNEAQLEKSRLLSDRFSAERPKGSFSTLEIQRTEQGDSAMYLCASSVDRWNTEAFFGQGTRLTVV.

V gene TRBV6-5 combines with J gene TRBJ1-2; D gene uncertain. The CDR3 covers 10 residues. Germline CDR1 is MNHEY and CDR2 is SVGAGI. The CDR3 DNA reads as TGTTCGACCCGGGGAGATGGCTACACCTTC. This codes for CSTRGDGYTF.

V is TRBV19 and J is TRBJ2-5, with no clear D. From germline, CDR1 is LNHDA and CDR2 SQIVND (reference sequence). Trimming left V 2 bases short and J 5 bases short, with 12 bases between. The CDR3 is made up of 14 amino acids. CDR3 nucleotide sequence: TGTGCCAGTAGTATATGGGGTAGATTGGAGACCCAGTACTTC. The encoded protein is CASSIWGRLETQYF.

The chain recombines TRBV6-1 with TRBJ1-4, with D possibly being TRBD1 (5 bases). The germline CDR1 and CDR2 sequences are MNHNS and SASEGT. The CDR3 covers 14 residues. V dropped 4 bases and J dropped 8 bases, with 14 bases sitting between them. The CDR3 DNA sequence: TGTGCCAGCAGTGTCCTCGGGGAGGGGGAAAAACTGTTTTTT. Translated: CASSVLGEGEKLFF.

This chain uses TRBV10-3 with TRBJ2-5; 9 bases are shared with TRBD1. CDR3 length equals 14 residues. Germline CDR1 is ENHRY and CDR2 is SYGVKD. J gave up 7 bases and V 6 bases, and 9 bases lay outside the gene matches. The CDR3 DNA reads TGTGCCATCAGCGAAACGACAGGGGGGGGGACCCAGTACTTC. Amino acid sequence: CAISETTGGGTQYF.

This chain connects TRBV10-3 to TRBJ2-7; 8 bases match TRBD1. V lost 10 bases and J lost 6; bases outside the gene matches: 17. The CDR3 is made up of 15 amino acids. Germline V gene data show CDR1 as ENHRY and CDR2 as SYGVKD. The CDR3 protein is CASSPDRGQSGEQYF. The DNA for the CDR3 is TGTGCCAGTTCCCCCGACAGGGGCCAGTCGGGCGAGCAGTACTTC.

The chain couples TRBV18 to TRBJ2-1; 9 bases line up with TRBD2. V lost 4 bases and J lost 3; bases outside the gene matches: 7. The CDR3 loop spans 16 amino acids. Germline values: CDR1 KGHSH, CDR2 LQKENI. CDR3 DNA sequence: TGTGCCAGCTCACGAGGCGGGAGGGATCGCTACAATGAGCAGTTCTTC. Encoded protein: CASSRGGRDRYNEQFF.

This rearrangement joins TRBV28 to TRBJ1-2; D call uncertain. The CDR3 contains 12 residues. V lost 8 bases, J lost 2 bases, and 9 bases lay in between. In germline, CDR1 is MDHEN, CDR2 SYDVKM. The CDR3 spells CASETPNYGYTF. CDR3 in DNA: TGTGCCAGCGAGACGCCAAACTATGGCTACACCTTC.

This rearrangement joins TRBV18 to TRBJ2-7; 7 nucleotides match TRBD1. The CDR3 is made up of 15 amino acids. Germline V gene data show CDR1 as KGHSH and CDR2 as LQKENI. The V gene end was trimmed by 2 bases and the J gene end by 0 bases; junction bases not matched to a gene: 4. CDR3 coding DNA: TGTGCCAGCTCACCAGCACAGGGGTTCTCCTACGAGCAGTACTTC. Translation: CASSPAQGFSYEQYF.

The genes are TRBV11-2 and TRBJ2-7; 7 nucleotides line up with TRBD2. The CDR3 totals 14 residues. Trimming cost V 5 bases and J 2 bases; bases outside gene matches: 6. The germline CDR1 and CDR2 sequences are SGHAT and FQNNGV. The CDR3 reads CASSPWTRTYEQYF. DNA for the CDR3: TGTGCCAGCAGCCCCTGGACTAGAACCTACGAGCAGTACTTC.

The chain uses TRBV4-3 and TRBJ2-1; D possibly uses TRBD1 or TRBD2 (6 bases each). Trimming pared 3 bases from V and 9 bases from J, leaving 18 bases between. Germline CDR1 reads LGHNA; CDR2 reads YSLEER. The CDR3 length is 15 residues. For the CDR3, the DNA is TGCGCCAGCAGCCACCCCGGGGCACAGGGACTTGAGCAGTTCTTC. Translating it yields CASSHPGAQGLEQFF.

CDR3 in DNA: TGTGCCAGCAGCATCCTGACTAGCGGGGCAAATGAGCAGTTCTTC. It specifies CASSILTSGANEQFF. This chain joins TRBV9 and TRBJ2-1; 11 nucleotides agree with TRBD2. CDR1 is SGDLS and CDR2 is YYNGEE in the germline V gene. CDR3 length equals 15 residues. Unmatched junction bases numbered 7, after V lost 4 bases and J lost 7 bases.

This CDR3 is CASRGNPGDYGYTF. DNA of the CDR3: TGTGCCAGCAGGGGGAACCCGGGGGACTATGGCTACACCTTC. The V call is TRBV5-4, the J call TRBJ1-2; tentative D call: TRBD1 (5 bases). Germline CDR1 reads SGHNT; CDR2 reads YYREEE (reference sequence). The CDR3 totals 14 residues. Trimming removed 5 bases from V and 3 bases from J, with 14 bases in between.

A note on this clone: Other DNA sequences within the sample encode an identical CDR3. This chain links TRBV5-1 with TRBJ1-3; D gene unclear. Germline CDR1 and CDR2: SGHRS and YFSETQ. The CDR3 loop spans 15 amino acids. Between the trimmed V and J ends, which lost 0 bases and 0 bases, there was a span of 7 bases. The CDR3 coding sequence is TGCGCCAGCAGCTTGGAAGGGTCCTCTGGAAACACCATATATTTT. Protein: CASSLEGSSGNTIYF.